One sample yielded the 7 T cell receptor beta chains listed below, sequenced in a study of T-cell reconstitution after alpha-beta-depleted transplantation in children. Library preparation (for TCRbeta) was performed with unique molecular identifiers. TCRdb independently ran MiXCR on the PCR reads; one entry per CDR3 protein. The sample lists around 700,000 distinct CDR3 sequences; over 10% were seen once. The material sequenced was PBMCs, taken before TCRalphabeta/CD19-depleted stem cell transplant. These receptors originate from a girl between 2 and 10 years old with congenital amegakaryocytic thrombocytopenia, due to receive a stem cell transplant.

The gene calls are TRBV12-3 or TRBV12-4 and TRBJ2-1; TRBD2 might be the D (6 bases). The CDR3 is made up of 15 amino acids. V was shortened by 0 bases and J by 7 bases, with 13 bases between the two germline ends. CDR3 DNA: TGTGCCAGCAGTTTAGCATGGCGGGGCGGGAATGAGCAGTTCTTC. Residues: CASSLAWRGGNEQFF.

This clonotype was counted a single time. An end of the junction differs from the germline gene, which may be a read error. In DNA, the CDR3 is TGTGCCATCAGCCCCGGGGAACTCGGCGGCACAGATACGCAGTATTTT. This translates into CAISPGELGGTDTQYF. The chain combines TRBV7-9 with TRBJ2-3, with D possibly being TRBD2 (5 bases). Looked up from germline, CDR1 is SEHNR and CDR2 is FQNEAQ (reference sequence). This CDR3 has 16 amino acids.

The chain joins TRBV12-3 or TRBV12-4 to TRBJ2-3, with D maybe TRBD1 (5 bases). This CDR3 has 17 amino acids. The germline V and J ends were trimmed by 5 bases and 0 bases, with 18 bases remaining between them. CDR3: CASSEPRTTYSTDTQYF. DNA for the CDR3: TGTGCCAGCAGTGAACCCAGGACAACATATAGCACAGATACGCAGTATTTT.

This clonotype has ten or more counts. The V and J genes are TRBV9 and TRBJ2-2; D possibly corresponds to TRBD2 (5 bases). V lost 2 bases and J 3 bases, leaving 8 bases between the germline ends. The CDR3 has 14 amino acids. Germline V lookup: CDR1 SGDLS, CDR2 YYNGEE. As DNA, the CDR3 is TGTGCCAGCAGCGTTCGGGATTACACCGGGGAGCTGTTTTTT. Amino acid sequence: CASSVRDYTGELFF.

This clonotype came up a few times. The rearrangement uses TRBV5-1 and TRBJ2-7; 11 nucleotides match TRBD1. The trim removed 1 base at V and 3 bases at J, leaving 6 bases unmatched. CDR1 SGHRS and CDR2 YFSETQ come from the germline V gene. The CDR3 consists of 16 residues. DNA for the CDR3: TGCGCCAGCAGCTTGTATGGGACAGGGGGTTTCTACGAGCAGTACTTC. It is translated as CASSLYGTGGFYEQYF.

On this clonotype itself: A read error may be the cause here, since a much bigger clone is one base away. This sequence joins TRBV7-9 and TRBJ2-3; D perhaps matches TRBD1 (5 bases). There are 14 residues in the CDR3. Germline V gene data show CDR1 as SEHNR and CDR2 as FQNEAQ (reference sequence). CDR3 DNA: TGTGCCAGCAGCTTTGACAGTAGCACATATACGCAGTATTTT. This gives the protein CASSFDSSTYTQYF.

The CDR3 DNA sequence: TGTGCCAGCAGCTTAGCAAACCCCAGGGGAGGTTACGGAGATACGCAGTATTTT. It yields the protein CASSLANPRGGYGDTQYF. This chain connects TRBV7-6 to TRBJ2-3, with D perhaps being TRBD1 or TRBD2 (6 bases each). Germline CDR1 reads SGHVS; CDR2 reads FNYEAQ. The CDR3 totals 18 residues. Trimming stripped 0 bases from V and 5 bases from J, with 21 bases between. Supplemented by reference TRBV7-6 and TRBJ2-3, the full variable domain reads GAGVSQSPRYKVTKRGQDVALRCDPISGHVSLYWYRQALGQGPEFLTYFNYEAQQDKSGLPNDRFSAERPEGSISTLTIQRTEQRDSAMYRCASSLANPRGGYGDTQYFGPGTRLTVL.